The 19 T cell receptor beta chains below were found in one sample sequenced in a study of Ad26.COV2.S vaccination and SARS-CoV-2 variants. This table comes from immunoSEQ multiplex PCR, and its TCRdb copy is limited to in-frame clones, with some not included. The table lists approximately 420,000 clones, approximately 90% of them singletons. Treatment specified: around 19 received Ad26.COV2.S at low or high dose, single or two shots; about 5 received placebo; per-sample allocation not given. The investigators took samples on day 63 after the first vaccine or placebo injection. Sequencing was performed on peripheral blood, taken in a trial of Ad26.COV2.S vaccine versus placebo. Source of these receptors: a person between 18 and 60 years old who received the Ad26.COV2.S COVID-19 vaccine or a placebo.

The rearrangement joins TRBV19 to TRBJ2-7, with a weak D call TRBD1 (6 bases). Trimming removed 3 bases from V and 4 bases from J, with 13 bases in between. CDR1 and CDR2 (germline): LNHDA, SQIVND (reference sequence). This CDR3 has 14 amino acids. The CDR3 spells CASSMEGGRYEQYF. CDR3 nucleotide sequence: TGTGCCAGTAGTATGGAAGGGGGAAGGTACGAGCAGTACTTC.

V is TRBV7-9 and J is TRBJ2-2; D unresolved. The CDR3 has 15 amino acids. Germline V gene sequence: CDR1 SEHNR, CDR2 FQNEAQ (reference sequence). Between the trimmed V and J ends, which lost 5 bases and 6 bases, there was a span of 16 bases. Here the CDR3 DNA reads TGTGCCAGCAGCAAAGGTCCAGGTCGGGCCGGGGAGCTGTTTTTT. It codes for CASSKGPGRAGELFF. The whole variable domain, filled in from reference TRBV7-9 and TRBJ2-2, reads DTGVSQNPRHKITKRGQNVTFRCDPISEHNRLYWYRQTLGQGPEFLTYFQNEAQLEKSRLLSDRFSAERPKGSFSTLEIQRTEQGDSAMYLCASSKGPGRAGELFFGEGSRLTVL.

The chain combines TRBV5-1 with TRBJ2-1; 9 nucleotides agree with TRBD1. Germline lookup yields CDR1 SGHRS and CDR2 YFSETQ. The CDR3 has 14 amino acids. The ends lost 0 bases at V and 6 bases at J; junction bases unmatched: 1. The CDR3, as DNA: TGCGCCAGCAGCTTGGAGACAGGGGGCAATGAGCAGTTCTTC. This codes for CASSLETGGNEQFF.

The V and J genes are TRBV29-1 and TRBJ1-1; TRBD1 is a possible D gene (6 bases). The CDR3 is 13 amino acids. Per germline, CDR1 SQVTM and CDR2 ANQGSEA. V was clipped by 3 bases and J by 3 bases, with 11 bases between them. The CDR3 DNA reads TGCAGCGTTGAGGACAGACCCGACACTGAAGCTTTCTTT. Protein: CSVEDRPDTEAFF.

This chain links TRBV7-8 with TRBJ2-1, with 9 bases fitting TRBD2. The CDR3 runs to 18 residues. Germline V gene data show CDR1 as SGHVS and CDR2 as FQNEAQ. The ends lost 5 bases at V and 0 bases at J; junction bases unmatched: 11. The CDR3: CASSQLGGGVPSYNEQFF. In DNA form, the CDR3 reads TGTGCCAGCAGCCAGCTGGGCGGGGGGGTTCCCTCCTACAATGAGCAGTTCTTC.

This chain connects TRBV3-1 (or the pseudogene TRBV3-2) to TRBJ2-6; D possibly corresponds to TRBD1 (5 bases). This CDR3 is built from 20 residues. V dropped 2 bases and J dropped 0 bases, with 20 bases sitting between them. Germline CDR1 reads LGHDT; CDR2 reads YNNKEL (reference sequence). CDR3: CASSQNAVIWGFSGANVLTF. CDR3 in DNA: TGTGCCAGCAGCCAAAATGCCGTGATATGGGGCTTCTCTGGGGCCAACGTCCTGACTTTC.

This chain's CDR3 is CASSLGVEGELFF. CDR3 in DNA: TGTGCCAGCAGCTTAGGCGTGGAAGGGGAGCTGTTTTTT. The chain has TRBV11-3 and TRBJ2-2; the D is unclear. Deletions cut 1 base from V and 8 bases from J, with 8 bases between. Germline CDR1 reads SGHNT; CDR2 reads YENEEA. CDR3 size: 13 residues. Full variable domain (remainder filled in from reference TRBV11-3 and TRBJ2-2): EAGVVQSPRYKIIEKKQPVAFWCNPISGHNTLYWYLQNLGQGPELLIRYENEEAVDDSQLPKDRFSAERLKGVDSTLKIQPAELGDSAVYLCASSLGVEGELFFGEGSRLTVL.

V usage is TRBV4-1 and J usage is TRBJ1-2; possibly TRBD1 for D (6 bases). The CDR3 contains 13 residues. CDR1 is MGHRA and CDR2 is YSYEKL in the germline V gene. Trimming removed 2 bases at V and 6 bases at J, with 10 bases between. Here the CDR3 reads CASSQTGSHGYTF. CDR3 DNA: TGCGCCAGCAGCCAAACAGGGTCCCATGGCTACACCTTC.

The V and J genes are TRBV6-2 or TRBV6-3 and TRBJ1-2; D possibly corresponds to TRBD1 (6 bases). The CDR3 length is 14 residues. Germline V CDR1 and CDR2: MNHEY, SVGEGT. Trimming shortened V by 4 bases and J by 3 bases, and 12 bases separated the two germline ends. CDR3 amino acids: CASSSPGVHYGYTF. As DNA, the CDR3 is TGTGCCAGCAGTTCGCCAGGGGTTCACTATGGCTACACCTTC.

The CDR3: CASSWRGVSDTEAFF. In DNA, the CDR3 is TGTGCCAGTAGTTGGAGGGGGGTTTCGGACACTGAAGCTTTCTTT. This chain uses TRBV19 with TRBJ1-1; the D gene is possibly TRBD1 (6 bases). V lost 5 bases and J lost 3, with 16 bases in between. The germline CDR1 and CDR2 sequences are LNHDA and SQIVND (reference sequence). This CDR3 comprises 15 residues.

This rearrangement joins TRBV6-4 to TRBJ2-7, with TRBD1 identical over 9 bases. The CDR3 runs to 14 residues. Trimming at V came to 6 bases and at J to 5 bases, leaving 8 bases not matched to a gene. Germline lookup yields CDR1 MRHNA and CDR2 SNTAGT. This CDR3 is CASSTGTGSHEQYF. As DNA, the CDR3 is TGTGCCAGCAGCACCGGGACAGGGTCCCACGAGCAGTACTTC.

The DNA of the CDR3 is TGTGCCAGCAGCCTAAAGAGGTCTCGCGCAGATACGCAGTATTTT. Encoded protein: CASSLKRSRADTQYF. This chain uses TRBV7-3 with TRBJ2-3; D remains ambiguous. Looked up from germline, CDR1 is SGHTA and CDR2 is FQGTGA. With 5 bases removed from V and 4 bases from J, the gap between germline ends came to 16 bases. The CDR3 covers 15 residues.

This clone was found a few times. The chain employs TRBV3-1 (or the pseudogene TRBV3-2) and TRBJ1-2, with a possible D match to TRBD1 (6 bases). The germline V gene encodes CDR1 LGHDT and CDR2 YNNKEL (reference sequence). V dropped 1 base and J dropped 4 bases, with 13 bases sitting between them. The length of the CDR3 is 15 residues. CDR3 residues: CASSQAPGGGYGYTF. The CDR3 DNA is TGTGCCAGCAGCCAAGCTCCGGGGGGCGGCTATGGCTACACCTTC.

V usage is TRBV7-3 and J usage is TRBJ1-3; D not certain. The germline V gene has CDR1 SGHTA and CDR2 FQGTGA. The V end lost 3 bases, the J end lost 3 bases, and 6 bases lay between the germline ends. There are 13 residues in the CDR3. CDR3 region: CASSLPDGNTIYF. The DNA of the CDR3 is TGTGCCAGCAGCTTGCCAGATGGAAACACCATATATTTT.

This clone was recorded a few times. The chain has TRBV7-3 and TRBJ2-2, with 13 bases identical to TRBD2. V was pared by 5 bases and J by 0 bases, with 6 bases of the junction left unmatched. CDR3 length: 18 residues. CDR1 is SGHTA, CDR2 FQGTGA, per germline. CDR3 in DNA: TGTGCCAGCAGCCACAGGACTAGCGGGGGCCCGAACACCGGGGAGCTGTTTTTT. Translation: CASSHRTSGGPNTGELFF.

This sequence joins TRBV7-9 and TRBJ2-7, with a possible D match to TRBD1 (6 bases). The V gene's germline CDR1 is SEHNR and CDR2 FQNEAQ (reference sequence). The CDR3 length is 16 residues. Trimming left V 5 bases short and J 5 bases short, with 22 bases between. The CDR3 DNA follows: TGTGCCAGCAGCGGGGGCTTAGGGCAGAACTTCAACGAGCAGTACTTC. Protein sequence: CASSGGLGQNFNEQYF.

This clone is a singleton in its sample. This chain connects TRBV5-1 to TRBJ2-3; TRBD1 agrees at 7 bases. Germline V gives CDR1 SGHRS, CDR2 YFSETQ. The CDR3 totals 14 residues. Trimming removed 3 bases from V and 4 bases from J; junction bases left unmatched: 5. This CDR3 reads CASSSRQGPDTQYF. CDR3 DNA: TGCGCCAGCAGCTCCAGACAGGGTCCAGATACGCAGTATTTT.

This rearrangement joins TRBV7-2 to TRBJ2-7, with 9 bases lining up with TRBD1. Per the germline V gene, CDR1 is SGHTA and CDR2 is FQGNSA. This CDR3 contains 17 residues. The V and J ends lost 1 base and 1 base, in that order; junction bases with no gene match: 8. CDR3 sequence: CASSLVFGQGSSYEQYF. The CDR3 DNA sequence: TGTGCCAGCAGCTTAGTGTTCGGACAGGGGAGTTCCTACGAGCAGTACTTC. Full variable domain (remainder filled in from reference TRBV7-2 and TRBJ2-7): GAGVSQSPSNKVTEKGKDVELRCDPISGHTALYWYRQSLGQGLEFLIYFQGNSAPDKSGLPSDRFSAERTGGSVSTLTIQRTQQEDSAVYLCASSLVFGQGSSYEQYFGPGTRLTVT.

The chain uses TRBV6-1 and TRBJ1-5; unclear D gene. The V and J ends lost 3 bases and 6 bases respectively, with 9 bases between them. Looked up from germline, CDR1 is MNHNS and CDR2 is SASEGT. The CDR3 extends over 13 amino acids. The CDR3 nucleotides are TGTGCCAGCAGTGACAGTTCGGTTCAGCCCCAGCATTTT. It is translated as CASSDSSVQPQHF.